The rows below give T cell receptor beta chains drawn from one sample of a study of shared T cell receptors in the human thymus. Clones were sequenced by immunoSEQ multiplex PCR, and TCRdb holds only the in-frame ones, with some missing. This table has hundreds of thousands of clones, approximately 83% appearing once. The data also belong to a second study, concerning human thymus T cells.

Material: thymocytes. The source is a girl less than two years old with a congenital heart defect. The CDR3 runs from the conserved cysteine through the conserved F or W. A D gene is named only where the DNA matches it firmly. Only some rows state a clone size, as once, few, many or a class for expanded clones.

>NA|TRBV6-8|NA|TRBJ2-2
TGTGCCAGCAGTTATCGGGGTTGGGAGCTGTTTTTT
CASSYRGWELFF
>NA|TRBV6-1|TRBD1|TRBJ1-2
TGTGCCGGTCAACGGGACAGGCGTGATGGCTACACCTTC
CAGQRDRRDGYTF
>few|TRBV28|TRBD1|TRBJ1-5
TGTGCCAGCAGTTCCCGCGGGTTTGGACAGGTCGGGAGCAATCAGCCCCAGCATTTT
CASSSRGFGQVGSNQPQHF
>NA|TRBV29-1|TRBD2|TRBJ2-1
TGCAGCGTTGAAATTGGGGTAGCGGGGGCCCGCAATGAGCAGTTCTTC
CSVEIGVAGARNEQFF
>NA|TRBV2|NA|TRBJ1-2
TGTGCCAGCAGAGCCCTACGAACTATTCCTGGCTATGGCTACACCTTC
CASRALRTIPGYGYTF
>once|TRBV5-8|NA|TRBJ1-3
TGTGCCAGCAGCTTGAGTGAGGGTTGGATACTCTCTGGAAACACCATATATTTT
CASSLSEGWILSGNTIYF
>NA|TRBV18|TRBD1|TRBJ2-5
TGTGCCAGCTCACTGACAGGGCGGGAGACCCAGTACTTC
CASSLTGRETQYF
>NA|TRBV6-5|NA|TRBJ1-1
TGTGCCAGCAGTTACTCGAAGGCCCGAGCAGGGCCGGCTTTCTTT
CASSYSKARAGPAFF
>NA|TRBV27|TRBD2|TRBJ2-3
TGTGCCAGCAGTTTAATTATAGCGGGGGGAAGCACAGATACGCAGTATTTT
CASSLIIAGGSTDTQYF
>NA|TRBV7-9|TRBD1|TRBJ2-1
TGTGCCAGCAGCCGCCCGGGACAGGGGAGGATTGAGCAGTTCTTC
CASSRPGQGRIEQFF
>NA|TRBV14|NA|TRBJ1-2
TGTGCCAGCAGCCCCGCACAGTATCGTGCTAACTATGGCTACACCTTC
CASSPAQYRANYGYTF
>once|TRBV5-4|NA|TRBJ2-3
TGTGCCAGCACCGGCACAGATACGCAGTATTTT
CASTGTDTQYF
>NA|TRBV7-2|NA|TRBJ1-1
TGTGCCAGCAGCTTAGGTCTAAGGGGCACTGAAGCTTTCTTT
CASSLGLRGTEAFF
>NA|TRBV5-4|TRBD2|TRBJ2-2
TGTGCCAGCAGCTTGCCGGGACTAGTAGACACCGGGGAGCTGTTTTTT
CASSLPGLVDTGELFF
>NA|TRBV28|NA|TRBJ2-7
TGTGCCAGCACTCAAAGGGACTCCCGGCGGTCCTACGAGCAGTACTTC
CASTQRDSRRSYEQYF
>NA|TRBV15|TRBD1|TRBJ2-5
TGTGCCACCAGCAGAGGGGGACAGGGGGAAGAGACCCAGTACTTC
CATSRGGQGEETQYF
>NA|TRBV9|NA|TRBJ2-3
TGTGCCAGCGAAGCGGGCTTTAGCACAGATACGCAGTATTTT
CASEAGFSTDTQYF
>NA|TRBV6-1|TRBD2|TRBJ2-7
TGTGCCAGCAGTGGAGGGGTGGGGGGGTTGGTCTACGAGCAGTACTTC
CASSGGVGGLVYEQYF
>NA|TRBV2|NA|TRBJ1-2
TGTGCCAGCAGCCACAGGGCACGACTCTATGGCTACACCTTC
CASSHRARLYGYTF
>NA|TRBV10-2|NA|TRBJ1-2
TGCGCCAGCAGTCTGCTACAGGTTCCTAACTATGGCTACACCTTC
CASSLLQVPNYGYTF
>NA|TRBV18|NA|TRBJ1-2
TGTGCCAGCTCACCTCACAGGCGCCGAAACTATGGCTACACCTTC
CASSPHRRRNYGYTF
>once|TRBV4-1|TRBD2|TRBJ2-7
TGCGCCAGCAGCCAAGTGAGGCTAGCGGGGGGATCGACCTACGAGCAGTACTTC
CASSQVRLAGGSTYEQYF
>NA|TRBV7-9|NA|TRBJ2-1
TGTGCCAGCAGCTTAGGGGACTATGAGCAGTTCTTC
CASSLGDYEQFF
>NA|TRBV28|TRBD1|TRBJ2-7
TGTGCCAGCAGTTTTGTTGAGACCGACCCGACAGGGGAACTCCTCCAACCCTACGAGCAGTACTTC
CASSFVETDPTGELLQPYEQYF
>NA|TRBV9|TRBD1|TRBJ1-1
TGTGCCAGCAGCGCAGGGGGGCGCAACACTGAAGCTTTCTTT
CASSAGGRNTEAFF
>NA|TRBV5-5|NA|TRBJ2-7
TGTGCCAGCAGCTTTAGTACGGTCTCCTACGAGCAGTACTTC
CASSFSTVSYEQYF
>NA|TRBV30|TRBD1|TRBJ1-1
TGTGCCTGGAGTGTACGTGGGCCCGGGACAGCGTTGTTGGCTTTCTTT
CAWSVRGPGTALLAFF
>NA|TRBV12-5|TRBD1|TRBJ1-2
TGTGCTAGTGGTTTGGTAAACGACAGGGCCTATGGCTACACCTTC
CASGLVNDRAYGYTF
>NA|TRBV2|TRBD1|TRBJ1-1
TGTGCCAGCACTAACATAGCCACAGGGGCCGAAGCTTTCTTT
CASTNIATGAEAFF
>NA|TRBV4-3|NA|TRBJ1-5
TGCGCCAGCAGCCAGCTGCTGGACTATCAGCCCCAGCATTTT
CASSQLLDYQPQHF
>NA|TRBV18|NA|TRBJ2-5
TGTGCCAGCTCACCGGGATCAGGGATTGAGGAGACCCAGTACTTC
CASSPGSGIEETQYF
>NA|TRBV30|NA|TRBJ1-5
TGTGCCTGGAGTGCCAATCCCCTCTTTTCGGGGGGTGGGAATCAGCCCCAGCATTTT
CAWSANPLFSGGGNQPQHF
>NA|TRBV5-4|NA|TRBJ2-7
TGTGCCAGCAGCTTAACGCGCCCACAGGGTAGCTCTTCTTCCTACGAGCAGTACTTC
CASSLTRPQGSSSSYEQYF
>NA|TRBV29-1|TRBD1|TRBJ2-7
TGCAGCGTTGAACTGGGACAGGGACCCTACGGGCAGTACTTC
CSVELGQGPYGQYF
>NA|TRBV19|NA|TRBJ2-7
TGTGCCAGTACCAGAGGCGGGACCGGTTCCTACGAGCAGTACTTC
CASTRGGTGSYEQYF
>NA|TRBV5-4|TRBD2|TRBJ2-7
TGTGCCAGCTCCGGGACTAGCGGGGGCAGCTCCTACGAGCAGTACTTC
CASSGTSGGSSYEQYF
>NA|TRBV30|NA|TRBJ1-5
TGTGCCTATAAAGGAGGAGATCAGCCCCAGCATTTT
CAYKGGDQPQHF
>NA|TRBV18|TRBD1|TRBJ1-1
TGTGCCAGCTCGCCAAGATGGGGACAGGCCGAAAGAGGGATGAACACTGAAGCTTTCTTT
CASSPRWGQAERGMNTEAFF
>NA|TRBV5-1|TRBD1|TRBJ2-7
TGCGCCAGCAGCTTGGCGGGCAGGGGGTCCTACGAGCAGTACTTC
CASSLAGRGSYEQYF
>once|TRBV27|TRBD2|TRBJ2-4
TGTGCCAGCAGTTTAGTCGGGACTAGCGGGGGGGCAGAGCTGCTCGCCTTC
CASSLVGTSGGAELLAF
>few|TRBV29-1|NA|TRBJ2-1
TGCAGCGTTGACCCCTCAGAATACAATGAGCAGTTCTTC
CSVDPSEYNEQFF
>NA|TRBV27|NA|TRBJ1-1
TGTGCCAGCAGTTCATTTCAGGGTCCGAACACTGAAGCTTTCTTT
CASSSFQGPNTEAFF
>NA|TRBV6-1|TRBD1|TRBJ1-5
TGTGCCAGCAGTGAAATAGAGGACAGGGGGCTTGAGGGCCAGCATTTT
CASSEIEDRGLEGQHF
>NA|TRBV4-3|NA|TRBJ1-4
TGCGCCAGCAGCCACGGGACTGACTATAATGAAAAACTGTTTTTT
CASSHGTDYNEKLFF
>NA|TRBV7-2|NA|TRBJ1-1
TGTGCCAGCAGCCCAGAGGGAAGTTGGAGAAGTGGCACTGAAGCTTTCTTT
CASSPEGSWRSGTEAFF
>NA|TRBV7-2|TRBD2|TRBJ2-7
TGTGCCAGCAGCTTAGGTGGCGGGGGTAACTACGAGCAGTACTTC
CASSLGGGGNYEQYF
>NA|TRBV29-1|NA|TRBJ2-3
TGCAGCGTTTGGACACGGTATGACTCAGATACGCAGTATTTT
CSVWTRYDSDTQYF
>NA|TRBV5-1|TRBD1|TRBJ2-3
TGCGCCAGCATCGGGGACAGACCTGGCACAGATACGCAGTATTTT
CASIGDRPGTDTQYF
>NA|TRBV6-1|NA|TRBJ1-2
TGTGCCAGCAGTGAATGGGGGGGGCTAACCTATGGCTACACCTTC
CASSEWGGLTYGYTF
>once|TRBV6-1|NA|TRBJ2-3
TGTGCCAGCAGTGAAGCGAGAGGGAGACATTATAGGGCAGATACGCAGTATTTT
CASSEARGRHYRADTQYF
>NA|TRBV7-8|NA|TRBJ1-5
TGTGCCAGCAGCTTAAACCGGATCTACTATAGCAATCAGCCCCAGCATTTT
CASSLNRIYYSNQPQHF
>NA|TRBV27|NA|TRBJ2-1
TGTGCCAGCAGTTCAGAGGAATTAGGTTCGTATAATGAGCAGTTCTTC
CASSSEELGSYNEQFF
>NA|TRBV28|TRBD1|TRBJ2-7
TGTGCCAGCAGTCCAGGGACAGTTTACGAGCAGTACTTC
CASSPGTVYEQYF
>once|TRBV2|TRBD1|TRBJ1-1
TGTGCCAGCAGCGTGACAGGGGAGAACACTGAAGCTTTCTTT
CASSVTGENTEAFF
>NA|TRBV29-1|NA|TRBJ2-1
TGCAGCGTTGAAGATTTAGCGGCGGGAAGGAATGAGCAGTTCTTC
CSVEDLAAGRNEQFF